The rows below give T cell receptor beta chains drawn from one sample of a study of T cells in Graves' hyperthyroidism and ophthalmopathy. Each CDR3 protein gets one entry after TCRdb re-called the multiplex PCR reads with MiXCR. The data contain roughly 560,000 distinct CDR3 sequences, approximately 15% of them singletons. Sequenced: blood. Source of these receptors: a woman between 40 and 50 years old with Graves' ophthalmopathy. Both conserved end residues are part of each CDR3. The order of the fields is J gene, D gene, V gene, CDR3 protein. The D gene is left open where the match is weak.

TRBJ2-7	-	TRBV9	CASSVVTGDEQYF
TRBJ1-1	-	TRBV12-3/TRBV12-4	CASSDRTHEAFF
TRBJ2-5	-	TRBV20-1	CSATPLVSQYF
TRBJ1-1	-	TRBV11-2	CASSLVRNTEAFF
TRBJ2-7	TRBD2	TRBV4-3	CASSQVMTSRLYEQYF
TRBJ2-2	-	TRBV29-1	CSVLGTNTGELFF
TRBJ2-2	TRBD2	TRBV12-3/TRBV12-4	CASSRAGGDTGELFF
TRBJ2-7	-	TRBV9	CASSLVQSEQYF
TRBJ1-2	TRBD1	TRBV10-3	CAISAGTANYGYTF
TRBJ2-7	TRBD2	TRBV9	CASSVGLAASYEQYF
TRBJ2-7	TRBD2	TRBV20-1	CSASPSGSEQYF
TRBJ2-6	-	TRBV29-1	CSVRWPGDGANVLTF
TRBJ2-5	-	TRBV19	CASSIWGRPGETQYF
TRBJ2-4	TRBD2	TRBV2	CASNFGLRGDIQYF
TRBJ2-7	-	TRBV6-2/TRBV6-3	CASSYPSGVYEQYF
TRBJ2-5	-	TRBV6-5	CASSSPGRGRGFGTQYF
TRBJ1-2	-	TRBV5-1	CASSLEGQAGYTF
TRBJ2-7	-	TRBV5-1	CASSLESTGSNEQYF
TRBJ2-5	-	TRBV4-1	CASSQDRGEETQYF
TRBJ2-4	-	TRBV6-7	CASIEDSLAKNIQYF
TRBJ1-6	-	TRBV18	CASSPPANNSPLHF
TRBJ2-5	-	TRBV29-1	CSTFRALVETQYF
TRBJ2-7	TRBD1	TRBV6-5	CASSSVRDRGYSYEQYF
TRBJ2-7	-	TRBV2	CASSGAGGYYEQYF
TRBJ2-7	-	TRBV5-1	CASAIRGAYEQYF
TRBJ2-4	-	TRBV30	CAWTHPQPKNIQYF
TRBJ2-5	TRBD1	TRBV19	CASSRGQGPQETQYF
TRBJ2-7	TRBD2	TRBV12-3/TRBV12-4	CASSPTSGAYEQYF
TRBJ1-3	-	TRBV20-1	CSARMGSGNTIYF
TRBJ1-3	-	TRBV9	CASSVRASSGNTIYF
TRBJ2-5	TRBD1	TRBV25-1	CASSETQGSRETQYF
TRBJ2-5	-	TRBV7-3	CASRDEQCQETQYF
TRBJ1-3	-	TRBV28	CASSFQGSGNTIYF
TRBJ2-5	-	TRBV5-1	CASTNPTGQETQYF
TRBJ2-7	-	TRBV7-2	CASSLGGPVFEQYF
TRBJ1-6	-	TRBV15	CATSKGRGNSPLHF